What follows are 9 T cell receptor beta chains derived from one specimen sequenced in a study of T cell responses to AZD1222 COVID-19 vaccine. Here immunoSEQ multiplex PCR was the method, and the copy in TCRdb shows in-frame clones only, minus some. The data contain about 140,000 clones, about nine tenths of them singletons. Sample: peripheral blood, taken on day 0 of AZD1222 vaccination. The receptors come from an adult in good health.

This clone is termed medium-sized. CDR3 DNA sequence: TGTGCCAGCAGCCCTCACCAGTGGGGAGGGAATGAAAAACTGTTTTTT. It yields the protein CASSPHQWGGNEKLFF. The J gene is TRBJ1-4, the V gene TRBV6-2 or TRBV6-3; D not certain. Per germline, CDR1 MNHEY and CDR2 SVGEGT. The CDR3 has 16 residues. Trimming removed 6 bases at V and 5 bases at J, with 19 bases between.

The chain uses TRBV21-1 and TRBJ2-5; the DNA was not compared with TRBD2, the D call given in the table. TRBV21-1 represents a pseudogene. The CDR3 loop spans 16 amino acids. This CDR3 reads CASRKGVAGVQETQYF. CDR3 nucleotides: TGTGCCAGCAGGAAAGGGGTTGCGGGAGTTCAAGAGACCCAGTACTTC.

The V gene is TRBV15, the J gene TRBJ2-7, with 7 bases fitting TRBD2. This CDR3 is 17 amino acids long. Germline V gene lookup returns CDR1 LNHNV and CDR2 YYDKDF (reference sequence). J was trimmed by 0 bases and V by 0 bases; bases with no gene match: 8. The CDR3 DNA reads TGTGCCACCAGCAGAGATCGTGGGGGGGGAGGCTCCTACGAGCAGTACTTC. Translation: CATSRDRGGGGSYEQYF.

This rearrangement joins TRBV7-9 to TRBJ2-2; a weak D match, TRBD1 (5 bases). Germline CDR1 SEHNR, CDR2 FQNEAQ (reference sequence). V gave up 2 bases and J gave up 6 bases, with 13 bases separating them. The CDR3 runs 15 residues. As DNA, the CDR3 is TGTGCCAGCAGCTTATCTCAGGGAACGGCCGGGGAGCTGTTTTTT. It yields the protein CASSLSQGTAGELFF. The variable domain in full, with the rest retrieved from reference TRBV7-9 and TRBJ2-2, is DTGVSQNPRHKITKRGQNVTFRCDPISEHNRLYWYRQTLGQGPEFLTYFQNEAQLEKSRLLSDRFSAERPKGSFSTLEIQRTEQGDSAMYLCASSLSQGTAGELFFGEGSRLTVL.

Concerning this clone: Mismatch with germline at one junction end may stem from a read error. The chain links TRBV4-1 to TRBJ2-1, with 11 bases lining up with TRBD2. Germline V gives CDR1 MGHRA, CDR2 YSYEKL. The length of the CDR3 is 14 residues. The CDR3: CASSPRTSGFEKFF. DNA for the CDR3: TGCGCCAGCAGCCCAAGGACTAGCGGGTTTGAGAAGTTCTTC.

The V and J genes are TRBV10-2 and TRBJ2-2; 13 bases line up with TRBD2. The germline CDR1 and CDR2 sequences are WSHSY and SAAADI. Unmatched junction bases numbered 6, after V lost 4 bases and J lost 4 bases. The CDR3 has 17 amino acids. The CDR3 nucleotides are TGCGCCAGCAGTGGACTAGCGGGAGGTGATAGCACCGGGGAGCTGTTTTTT. This codes for CASSGLAGGDSTGELFF.

V gene TRBV2 combines with J gene TRBJ1-4, with D uncertain. This CDR3 spans 12 amino acids. The V end was cut by 7 bases, the J end by 7 bases, with 10 bases between. Germline V lookup: CDR1 SNHLY, CDR2 FYNNEI. Here the CDR3 reads CASIGLGEKLFF. In nucleotides, the CDR3 is TGTGCCAGCATAGGACTAGGTGAAAAACTGTTTTTT.

This clone appeared a single time. The J gene is TRBJ1-4, the V gene TRBV3-1 (or the pseudogene TRBV3-2), with TRBD1 matching 12 bases. The CDR3 extends over 18 amino acids. Germline V lookup: CDR1 LGHDT, CDR2 YNNKEL (reference sequence). V was pared by 0 bases and J by 2 bases, with 4 bases of the junction left unmatched. The CDR3 region has the DNA TGTGCCAGCAGCCAAGAGGGGACAGGGGGCGCGACTAATGAAAAACTGTTTTTT. Encoded protein: CASSQEGTGGATNEKLFF.

The J gene is TRBJ2-1, the V gene TRBV19, with D perhaps TRBD2 (6 bases). The germline V and J ends were trimmed by 3 bases and 5 bases, with 11 bases remaining between them. Germline V gives CDR1 LNHDA, CDR2 SQIVND (reference sequence). The CDR3 consists of 14 residues. The CDR3 loop is CASSITSSHNEQFF. CDR3 in DNA: TGTGCCAGTAGTATTACTAGCTCTCACAATGAGCAGTTCTTC.